The rows below give T cell receptor beta chains drawn from one sample of a study of blood T cells in healthy people across ages. TCRdb reprocessed the 5' RACE reads with MiXCR, giving one entry per CDR3 protein. Here the sample spans 650,000 to 800,000 distinct CDR3 sequences, more than 40% being singletons. Sequencing was performed on blood. Receptors originate from a man in his sixties in good health. Each CDR3 is given with its conserved first and last residue. A D gene is named only where the DNA matches it firmly. Size tells how often a clone was seen (once, few, many) or the class of an expanded clone, and some rows leave it out.

j_gene | d_gene | v_gene | abundance | CDR3aa | CDR3nt
TRBJ2-7 | . | TRBV14 | . | CASSHPWEVLSDEQYF | TGTGCCAGCAGCCATCCCTGGGAAGTATTGTCGGACGAGCAGTACTTC
TRBJ2-1 | . | TRBV7-2 | few | CASSGYGGHNEQFF | TGTGCCAGCAGTGGGTACGGGGGGCACAATGAGCAGTTCTTC
TRBJ1-1 | . | TRBV7-2 | . | CASSLEGETGNTEAFF | TGTGCCAGCAGCTTAGAGGGTGAGACAGGGAACACTGAAGCTTTCTTT
TRBJ2-2 | . | TRBV4-3 | few | CASSQGQNTGELFF | TGCGCCAGCAGCCAAGGACAGAACACCGGGGAGCTGTTTTTT
TRBJ2-7 | . | TRBV28 | . | CASSLLQGYEQYF | TGTGCCAGCAGTTTATTGCAGGGCTACGAGCAGTACTTC
TRBJ2-1 | TRBD1 | TRBV6-5 | few | CASSYSGQGYNEQFF | TGTGCCAGCAGTTACTCCGGACAGGGGTATAATGAGCAGTTCTTC
TRBJ2-1 | TRBD2 | TRBV27 | . | CASSLGGRGGLDEQFF | TGTGCCAGCAGTTTGGGGGGTCGGGGGGGCCTCGATGAGCAGTTCTTC
TRBJ2-3 | TRBD2 | TRBV20-1 | . | CSARDRIRTSTQYF | TGCAGTGCTAGAGATCGAATAAGGACTAGCACGCAGTATTTT
TRBJ2-7 | . | TRBV7-2 | many | CASSPGRASYEQYF | TGTGCCAGCAGCCCCGGACGGGCCTCCTACGAGCAGTACTTC
TRBJ2-1 | . | TRBV20-1 | . | CSANPLTSSSYNEQFF | TGCAGTGCTAACCCGTTAACAAGTAGCTCCTACAATGAGCAGTTCTTC
TRBJ2-1 | TRBD1 | TRBV6-5 | . | CASSYFRDSGEQFF | TGTGCCAGCAGTTACTTCCGGGACAGTGGTGAGCAGTTCTTC
TRBJ2-7 | . | TRBV28 | . | CASSYFQLNSAYEQYF | TGTGCCAGCAGTTACTTCCAGCTAAACAGTGCGTACGAGCAGTACTTC
TRBJ2-5 | . | TRBV4-3 | . | CASSQTRDFNYNEQYF | TGCGCCAGCAGCCAAACGCGGGACTTCAACTACAATGAGCAGTACTTC
TRBJ2-3 | . | TRBV30 | few | CAWSFGQSTDTQYF | TGTGCCTGGAGTTTCGGACAAAGCACAGATACGCAGTATTTT
TRBJ2-5 | . | TRBV7-2 | . | CASSLRGPQGTQYF | TGTGCCAGCAGCTTACGGGGACCGCAAGGGACCCAGTACTTC